The rows below give T cell receptor beta chains drawn from one sample of a study. One entry per CDR3 protein, called by TCRdb with MiXCR from the 5' RACE reads. The sample carries over 45,000 distinct CDR3 sequences, approximately 27% recorded once. Sample: tumor-infiltrating Tregs sorted from the breast tumor. These receptors were taken from a female donor with breast cancer. Each CDR3 is given with its conserved first and last residue. The order of the fields is V gene, clone size, D gene, J gene, CDR3 DNA, CDR3 protein. The D gene is left open where the match is weak. Expanded clones are given a class, and other clones once, few, many or no size at all.

v_call: TRBV7-9; clone_size: few; d_call: -; j_call: TRBJ1-6; cdr3_nt: TGTGCCAGCAGCTTAGGAGGTTACGGTTCACCCCTCCACTTT; cdr3_aa: CASSLGGYGSPLHF
v_call: TRBV28; clone_size: few; d_call: -; j_call: TRBJ1-2; cdr3_nt: TGTGCCAGCAGTCGGGGACCTACGGCTTCTAACTATGGCTACACCTTC; cdr3_aa: CASSRGPTASNYGYTF
v_call: TRBV12-3/TRBV12-4; clone_size: -; d_call: -; j_call: TRBJ2-7; cdr3_nt: TGTGCCAGCAGTTCTAGGAGGGAGCAGTACTTC; cdr3_aa: CASSSRREQYF
v_call: TRBV5-1; clone_size: many; d_call: TRBD2; j_call: TRBJ2-3; cdr3_nt: TGCGCCAGCAGCCCGGGGGGAGGGTCAGATACGCAGTATTTT; cdr3_aa: CASSPGGGSDTQYF
v_call: TRBV12-5; clone_size: few; d_call: TRBD1; j_call: TRBJ2-2; cdr3_nt: TGTGCTAGTGCCCTTATTCCGGGACAGGGAGGTACCGGGGAGCTGTTTTTT; cdr3_aa: CASALIPGQGGTGELFF
v_call: TRBV6-1; clone_size: -; d_call: -; j_call: TRBJ1-5; cdr3_nt: TGTGCCAGCGAGGAGAGCGGGAGCAATCAGCCCCAGCATTTT; cdr3_aa: CASEESGSNQPQHF
v_call: TRBV20-1; clone_size: -; d_call: -; j_call: TRBJ2-7; cdr3_nt: TGCAGTGTCGGCGGACAGTATCCTCCCGAGCAGTACTTC; cdr3_aa: CSVGGQYPPEQYF
v_call: TRBV5-5; clone_size: -; d_call: -; j_call: TRBJ1-2; cdr3_nt: TGTGCCAGCAGCTGGGGACGGATTTATGGCTACACCTTC; cdr3_aa: CASSWGRIYGYTF
v_call: TRBV18; clone_size: -; d_call: -; j_call: TRBJ2-2; cdr3_nt: TGTGCCAGCTCACCACCAGTGCCGAACACCGGGGAGCTGTTTTTT; cdr3_aa: CASSPPVPNTGELFF
v_call: TRBV7-8; clone_size: -; d_call: -; j_call: TRBJ1-5; cdr3_nt: TGTGCCAGCAGCTTGGATGAGCGGCGCAATCAGCCCCAGCATTTT; cdr3_aa: CASSLDERRNQPQHF
v_call: TRBV5-4; clone_size: few; d_call: -; j_call: TRBJ2-3; cdr3_nt: TGTGCCAGCAGCCATGGGCCCCTTCAGGCAGATACGCAGTATTTT; cdr3_aa: CASSHGPLQADTQYF
v_call: TRBV10-3; clone_size: many; d_call: -; j_call: TRBJ2-5; cdr3_nt: TGTGCCACCCAAGCCCAAGAGACCCAGTACTTC; cdr3_aa: CATQAQETQYF
v_call: TRBV20-1; clone_size: -; d_call: TRBD1; j_call: TRBJ1-6; cdr3_nt: TGCAGTGCTAGGGGACAGGGTAATTCACCCCTCCACTTT; cdr3_aa: CSARGQGNSPLHF
v_call: TRBV20-1; clone_size: many; d_call: -; j_call: TRBJ2-1; cdr3_nt: TGCAGTGCTAGAGATGGGGGTAGCGGCTCCTACAATGAGCAGTTCTTC; cdr3_aa: CSARDGGSGSYNEQFF
v_call: TRBV4-3; clone_size: many; d_call: TRBD1; j_call: TRBJ2-7; cdr3_nt: TGCGCCAGCAGCCGATCATTTCCGGGGACAGAGAACTACGAGCAGTACTTC; cdr3_aa: CASSRSFPGTENYEQYF
v_call: TRBV14; clone_size: few; d_call: -; j_call: TRBJ1-1; cdr3_nt: TGTGCCAGCAGCCATGGCTGGAACACTGAAGCTTTCTTT; cdr3_aa: CASSHGWNTEAFF
v_call: TRBV9; clone_size: -; d_call: -; j_call: TRBJ2-5; cdr3_nt: TGTGCCAGCAGCGCAGGACCCCAAGAGACCCAGTACTTC; cdr3_aa: CASSAGPQETQYF
v_call: TRBV2; clone_size: -; d_call: TRBD2; j_call: TRBJ2-1; cdr3_nt: TGTGCCAGCAGAGCCGGACTAGCGGGAGATAATGAGCAGTTCTTC; cdr3_aa: CASRAGLAGDNEQFF
v_call: TRBV6-5; clone_size: many; d_call: -; j_call: TRBJ2-7; cdr3_nt: TGTGCCAGCAGGGCCAAAGGAGAGAAGAGCATTCAAAGCAACTACGAGCAGTACTTC; cdr3_aa: CASRAKGEKSIQSNYEQYF
v_call: TRBV2; clone_size: few; d_call: TRBD2; j_call: TRBJ2-7; cdr3_nt: TGTGCCAGCGGGGGACTAGCGGGGAACCCCTACGAGCAGTACTTC; cdr3_aa: CASGGLAGNPYEQYF
v_call: TRBV5-1; clone_size: -; d_call: TRBD2; j_call: TRBJ2-1; cdr3_nt: TGCGCCAGCAGCCCCGGCTTACTAGCGGGCAGCTCCTACAATGAGCAGTTCTTC; cdr3_aa: CASSPGLLAGSSYNEQFF
v_call: TRBV9; clone_size: few; d_call: TRBD1; j_call: TRBJ1-2; cdr3_nt: TGTGCCAGCAGCGGAGACAGGGATATTGAACATGGCTACACCTTC; cdr3_aa: CASSGDRDIEHGYTF
v_call: TRBV12-3/TRBV12-4; clone_size: many; d_call: -; j_call: TRBJ2-5; cdr3_nt: TGTGCCAGCAGACCCCGGGGCCACCTCTATGAGACCCAGTACTTC; cdr3_aa: CASRPRGHLYETQYF
v_call: TRBV7-3; clone_size: few; d_call: TRBD2; j_call: TRBJ2-2; cdr3_nt: TGTGCCAGCAGCTCCTACCCCCCTAGCGGGACGAACACCGGGGAGCTGTTTTTT; cdr3_aa: CASSSYPPSGTNTGELFF
v_call: TRBV20-1; clone_size: many; d_call: -; j_call: TRBJ1-2; cdr3_nt: TGCAGTGCTAGAGATCTCAAAAAGTTGGGGGATGGCTACACCTTC; cdr3_aa: CSARDLKKLGDGYTF
v_call: TRBV7-3; clone_size: many; d_call: -; j_call: TRBJ2-3; cdr3_nt: TGTGCCAGCAGCTTTGATGCCAGCACAGATACGCAGTATTTT; cdr3_aa: CASSFDASTDTQYF
v_call: TRBV9; clone_size: -; d_call: TRBD1; j_call: TRBJ1-2; cdr3_nt: TGTGCCAGCAGCCCGGGGGACAGGGTATCCTATGGCTACACCTTC; cdr3_aa: CASSPGDRVSYGYTF
v_call: TRBV28; clone_size: -; d_call: TRBD1; j_call: TRBJ2-2; cdr3_nt: TGTGCCAGCAGACAGGGGGGAATCACCGGGGAGCTGTTTTTT; cdr3_aa: CASRQGGITGELFF
v_call: TRBV29-1; clone_size: few; d_call: -; j_call: TRBJ1-1; cdr3_nt: TGCAGCGTTGAACCGATCATGAACACTGAAGCTTTCTTT; cdr3_aa: CSVEPIMNTEAFF
v_call: TRBV29-1; clone_size: many; d_call: -; j_call: TRBJ1-3; cdr3_nt: TGCAGCGTTGAAGATCAGGATGGGGACTCTGGAAACACCATATATTTT; cdr3_aa: CSVEDQDGDSGNTIYF
v_call: TRBV6-5; clone_size: -; d_call: -; j_call: TRBJ1-1; cdr3_nt: TGTGCCAGCCTAACTCCTTCGGGCACTGAAGCTTTCTTT; cdr3_aa: CASLTPSGTEAFF
v_call: TRBV2; clone_size: -; d_call: -; j_call: TRBJ1-2; cdr3_nt: TGTGCCAGTGGCCCGCAGAGAGCGGACTATGGCTACACCTTC; cdr3_aa: CASGPQRADYGYTF
v_call: TRBV7-2; clone_size: many; d_call: -; j_call: TRBJ2-3; cdr3_nt: TGTGCCAGCAGCCCCCCGGGCGGGGGCACAGATACGCAGTATTTT; cdr3_aa: CASSPPGGGTDTQYF
v_call: TRBV6-4; clone_size: -; d_call: TRBD1; j_call: TRBJ2-1; cdr3_nt: TGTGCCAGCAGTGTGGACAGGGGCGATGAGCAGTTCTTC; cdr3_aa: CASSVDRGDEQFF
v_call: TRBV28; clone_size: -; d_call: -; j_call: TRBJ1-2; cdr3_nt: TGTGCCAGCAGTTTAAATACCCCTAATAACGGCTACACCTTC; cdr3_aa: CASSLNTPNNGYTF
v_call: TRBV5-4; clone_size: -; d_call: -; j_call: TRBJ2-7; cdr3_nt: TGTGCCAGCAGCCCCCGGGACGGTAACTACGAGCAGTACTTC; cdr3_aa: CASSPRDGNYEQYF